Each of the 21 T cell receptor beta chains below was sequenced from the same sample in a study of blood T cell repertoires in COVID-19. Produced via immunoSEQ multiplex PCR; TCRdb's table is partial and in-frame only. The table lists approximately 270,000 clones, about nine tenths of them singletons. Sequenced input: peripheral blood. These receptor sequences come from a man aged 40-55 years with active or convalescent COVID-19.

The chain carries TRBV19 and TRBJ1-5; a possible D gene is TRBD1 (5 bases). Trimming left V 3 bases short and J 4 bases short, with 10 bases between. The CDR3 is 14 residues long. Germline lookup yields CDR1 LNHDA and CDR2 SQIVND (reference sequence). The CDR3 DNA reads TGTGCCAGTAGTATCGGTAGGGGAAATCAGCCCCAGCATTTT. The encoded protein is CASSIGRGNQPQHF.

The CDR3 is CASSQALSGTGVLAQYF. CDR3 in DNA: TGTGCCAGCAGCCAAGCACTCTCCGGGACAGGAGTTTTGGCCCAGTACTTC. The V gene is TRBV3-1 (or the pseudogene TRBV3-2), the J gene TRBJ2-5; 8 bases line up with TRBD1. Trimming took 1 base from V and 9 from J; bases not matched to a gene: 16. Germline CDR1 LGHDT, CDR2 YNNKEL (reference sequence). The CDR3 spans 17 residues.

This sequence joins TRBV4-1 and TRBJ2-1, with a weak D call TRBD1 (5 bases). The CDR3 is made up of 15 amino acids. V lost 1 base and J lost 5, with 12 bases in between. CDR1 is MGHRA and CDR2 is YSYEKL in the germline V gene. The CDR3 region has the DNA TGCGCCAGCAGCCAAGTGACAGTTGGGGACAATGAGCAGTTCTTC. As protein: CASSQVTVGDNEQFF.

The chain has TRBV6-5 and TRBJ1-5, with D possibly being TRBD1 (5 bases). Germline assignment: CDR1 MNHEY and CDR2 SVGAGI. V was trimmed by 6 bases and J by 3 bases, leaving 12 bases between them. This CDR3 has 14 residues. The CDR3 is CASSTRQPNQPQHF. CDR3 bases: TGTGCCAGCAGCACACGACAGCCCAATCAGCCCCAGCATTTT.

The chain employs TRBV21-1 and TRBJ2-5; the D segment call TRBD1 is taken from the table without a DNA check. TRBV21-1 is described as a pseudogene. The CDR3 is 15 residues long. CDR3 amino acids: CASSKQGGRQETQYF. CDR3 DNA: TGTGCCAGCAGCAAACAGGGGGGACGGCAAGAGACCCAGTACTTC.

This chain connects TRBV7-9 to TRBJ2-5, with D possibly TRBD1 on 6 matching bases. Germline V gives CDR1 SEHNR, CDR2 FQNEAQ (reference sequence). V dropped 5 bases and J dropped 0 bases, with 16 bases sitting between them. The CDR3 consists of 16 residues. For the CDR3, the DNA is TGTGCCAGCAGCCCCCTTTTAGACAGGTACCAAGAGACCCAGTACTTC. It translates to CASSPLLDRYQETQYF.

The chain recombines TRBV18 with TRBJ2-7; 7 bases map to TRBD1. This CDR3 spans 17 amino acids. V shed 6 bases and J 0 bases; nucleotides not matched to a gene: 14. Germline V gene data show CDR1 as KGHSH and CDR2 as LQKENI. CDR3 residues: CASSSLWGRDSSYEQYF. CDR3 coding DNA: TGTGCCAGCTCCTCACTTTGGGGCCGGGACAGCTCCTACGAGCAGTACTTC.

For the CDR3, the DNA is TGTGCCAGCAGCTCCCGGACAGGGGAAGAGACCCAGTACTTC. Its protein is CASSSRTGEETQYF. The chain links TRBV9 to TRBJ2-5, with 9 bases identical to TRBD1. V shed 4 bases and J 3 bases; nucleotides not matched to a gene: 4. CDR1 SGDLS and CDR2 YYNGEE come from the germline V gene. CDR3 length: 14 amino acids.

The genes are TRBV5-6 and TRBJ1-2; D perhaps matches TRBD1 (5 bases). Trimming stripped 0 bases from V and 8 bases from J, with 14 bases between. Germline V gene lookup returns CDR1 SGHDT and CDR2 YYEEEE. This CDR3 spans 14 amino acids. In DNA form, the CDR3 reads TGTGCCAGCAGCTTGGGCGGGGGAGCGGGAGGCTACACCTTC. As protein: CASSLGGGAGGYTF.

The chain employs TRBV11-3 and TRBJ2-2; D is possibly TRBD1 (6 bases). Trimming removed 5 bases at V and 4 bases at J, with 20 bases between. Germline V gene lookup returns CDR1 SGHNT and CDR2 YENEEA. CDR3 length: 17 amino acids. CDR3 nucleotides: TGTGCCAGCAGCCATGGGACGGACAGCCTCATCACCGGGGAGCTGTTTTTT. Its protein is CASSHGTDSLITGELFF.

The rearrangement joins TRBV16 to TRBJ2-3; possible D gene TRBD1, 5 bases. The CDR3 length is 12 residues. Germline V gene data show CDR1 as KGHSY and CDR2 as FQNENV. The V end lost 2 bases, the J end lost 7 bases, and 7 bases lay between the germline ends. The CDR3 loop is CASSQQGHTQYF. DNA for the CDR3: TGTGCCAGCAGCCAACAGGGCCATACGCAGTATTTT. Complete variable domain (other parts from reference TRBV16 and TRBJ2-3): GEEVAQTPKHLVRGEGQKAKLYCAPIKGHSYVFWYQQVLKNEFKFLISFQNENVFDETGMPKERFSAKCLPNSPCSLEIQATKLEDSAVYFCASSQQGHTQYFGPGTRLTVL.

This clone was detected a few times. The chain couples TRBV19 to TRBJ2-6; D unclear. This CDR3 is built from 15 residues. Germline values: CDR1 LNHDA, CDR2 SQIVND (reference sequence). Trimming left V 4 bases short and J 2 bases short, with 9 bases between. The CDR3 DNA reads as TGTGCCAGTAGTAAGAGGTCTCCTGGGGCCAACGTCCTGACTTTC. Its protein product is CASSKRSPGANVLTF.

This chain links TRBV7-8 with TRBJ1-1; TRBD1 is a possible D gene (5 bases). There are 15 residues in the CDR3. CDR1 and CDR2 from the germline V gene are SGHVS and FQNEAQ. V lost 5 bases and J lost 4, with 17 bases in between. In nucleotides, the CDR3 is TGTGCCAGCAGCGCACCAAGGGGCGGTCCCACTGAAGCTTTCTTT. Translation: CASSAPRGGPTEAFF. Full variable domain (remainder filled in from reference TRBV7-8 and TRBJ1-1): GAGVSQSPRYKVAKRGQDVALRCDPISGHVSLFWYQQALGQGPEFLTYFQNEAQLDKSGLPSDRFFAERPEGSVSTLKIQRTQQEDSAVYLCASSAPRGGPTEAFFGQGTRLTVV.

V usage is TRBV9 and J usage is TRBJ1-1; no firm D call. This CDR3 contains 14 residues. Germline-derived CDR1 and CDR2 are SGDLS and YYNGEE. V was clipped by 2 bases and J by 8 bases, with 16 bases between them. This chain's CDR3 is CASSVTGTRMEAFF. DNA for the CDR3: TGTGCCAGCAGCGTGACTGGCACTAGAATGGAAGCTTTCTTT.

J is TRBJ2-7 and V is TRBV18; 9 bases align to TRBD2. Losses at the gene ends were 5 bases for V and 3 bases for J; bases not matched to a gene: 5. The germline CDR1 and CDR2 sequences are KGHSH and LQKENI. The CDR3 has 14 residues. Here the CDR3 reads CASSSTTSGYEQYF. The CDR3 bases are TGTGCCAGCTCATCGACGACTAGCGGCTACGAGCAGTACTTC.

This clone was picked up one time. This chain connects TRBV28 to TRBJ1-6; D gene uncertain. V lost 6 bases and J 7 bases, leaving 13 bases between the germline ends. The CDR3 is 14 residues long. Germline V gives CDR1 MDHEN, CDR2 SYDVKM. As DNA, the CDR3 is TGTGCCAGCAGCTTTTCTAGAGTAAATTCACCCCTCCACTTT. Protein sequence: CASSFSRVNSPLHF.

The rearrangement joins TRBV5-1 to TRBJ2-7; perhaps TRBD2 as D (6 bases). Trimming took off 3 bases at V and 7 bases at J, with 17 bases between the two ends. This CDR3 is built from 14 residues. The germline gives CDR1 SGHRS, CDR2 YFSETQ. As DNA, the CDR3 is TGCGCCAGCAGCTCCGGGCAGCGGGTGGGAGAGCAGTACTTC. Protein sequence: CASSSGQRVGEQYF.

This chain joins TRBV7-7 and TRBJ2-7; 8 nucleotides line up with TRBD2. The V and J ends lost 1 base and 3 bases, in that order; junction bases with no gene match: 5. The CDR3 has 15 amino acids. The V gene's germline CDR1 is SSHAT and CDR2 FNYEAQ (reference sequence). CDR3 in amino acids: CASSLGRGDLYEQYF. CDR3 bases: TGTGCCAGCAGCTTAGGGCGGGGGGACCTCTACGAGCAGTACTTC. Together with reference TRBV7-7 and TRBJ2-7, the CDR3 gives the full variable domain: GAGVSQSPRYKVTKRGQDVTLRCDPISSHATLYWYQQALGQGPEFLTYFNYEAQPDKSGLPSDRFSAERPEGSISTLTIQRTEQRDSAMYRCASSLGRGDLYEQYFGPGTRLTVT.

The chain couples TRBV12-3 or TRBV12-4 to TRBJ1-1; TRBD1 matches 10 bases. There are 13 residues in the CDR3. J lost 5 bases, V lost 5 bases, and 2 bases had no gene match. CDR3 amino acids: CASSGTGVTEAFF. Here the CDR3 DNA reads TGTGCCAGCAGTGGGACAGGGGTGACTGAAGCTTTCTTT.

The chain carries TRBV23-1 and TRBJ2-2; 10 nucleotides align to TRBD1. TRBV23-1 is placed among ORFs of uncertain function. V was clipped by 3 bases and J by 4 bases; unmatched bases: 2. The CDR3 spans 15 residues. This chain's CDR3 is CASSQRTGGTGELFF. CDR3 coding DNA: TGCGCCAGCAGTCAGAGGACAGGGGGCACCGGGGAGCTGTTTTTT.

This chain links TRBV5-1 with TRBJ1-1, with D perhaps TRBD1 (5 bases). The germline V gene encodes CDR1 SGHRS and CDR2 YFSETQ. The CDR3 spans 15 residues. Trimming left V 7 bases short and J 0 bases short, with 16 bases between. As DNA, the CDR3 is TGCGCCAGCCCGGACAAACAGCCTTTGAACACTGAAGCTTTCTTT. Translated: CASPDKQPLNTEAFF.